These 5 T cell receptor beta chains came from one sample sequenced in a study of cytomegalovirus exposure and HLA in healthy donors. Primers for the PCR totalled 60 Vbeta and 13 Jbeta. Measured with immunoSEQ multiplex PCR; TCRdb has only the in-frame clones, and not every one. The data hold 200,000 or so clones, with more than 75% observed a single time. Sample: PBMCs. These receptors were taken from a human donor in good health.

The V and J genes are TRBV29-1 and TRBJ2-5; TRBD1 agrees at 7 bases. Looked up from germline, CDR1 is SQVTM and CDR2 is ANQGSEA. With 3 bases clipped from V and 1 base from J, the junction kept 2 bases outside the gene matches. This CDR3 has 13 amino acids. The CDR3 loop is CSVDWDSQETQYF. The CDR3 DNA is TGCAGCGTTGACTGGGACAGCCAAGAGACCCAGTACTTC.

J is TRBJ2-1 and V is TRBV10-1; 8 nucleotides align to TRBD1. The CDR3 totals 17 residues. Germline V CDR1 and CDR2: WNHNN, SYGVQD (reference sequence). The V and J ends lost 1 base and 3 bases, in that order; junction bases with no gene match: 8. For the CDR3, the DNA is TGCGCCAGCAGTGAGTGTTCATTACAGGGGGACTACAATGAGCAGTTCTTC. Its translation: CASSECSLQGDYNEQFF.

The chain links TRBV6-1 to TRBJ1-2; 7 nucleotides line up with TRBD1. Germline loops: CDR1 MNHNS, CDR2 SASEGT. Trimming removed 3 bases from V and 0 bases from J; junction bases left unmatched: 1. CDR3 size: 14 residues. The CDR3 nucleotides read TGTGCCAGCAGTGACCAGGGGGCTAACTATGGCTACACCTTC. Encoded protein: CASSDQGANYGYTF.

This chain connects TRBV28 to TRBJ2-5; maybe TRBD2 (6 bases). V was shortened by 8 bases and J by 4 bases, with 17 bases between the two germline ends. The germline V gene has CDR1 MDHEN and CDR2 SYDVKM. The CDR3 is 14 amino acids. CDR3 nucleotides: TGTGCCAGCGATCCGGGGACTCCGCGAGAGACCCAGTACTTC. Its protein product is CASDPGTPRETQYF.

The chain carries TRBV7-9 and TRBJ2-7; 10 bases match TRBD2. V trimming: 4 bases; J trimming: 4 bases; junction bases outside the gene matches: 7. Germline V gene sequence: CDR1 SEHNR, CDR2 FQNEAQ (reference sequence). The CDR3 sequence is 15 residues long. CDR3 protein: CASSSIASGSYEQYF. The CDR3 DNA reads TGTGCCAGCAGCTCTATAGCTAGCGGGAGTTACGAGCAGTACTTC.